Listed here is a single T cell receptor (beta chain). Antigen: not known. This record belongs to a study of shared clonotypes between healthy human individuals. The overall study: CD4 naive and CD4 memory each took three plates per donor, while CD8 naive took two and CD8 memory one. Findings and caveats of the study: The naive CD4 repertoires of several donors were compared, and around 5.1% of clonotypes were shared.

The CDR3 runs to 13 residues. CDR1 and CDR2 from the germline V gene are GTSNPN and SVGIG (reference sequence). Trimming took off 0 bases at V and 4 bases at J, with 9 bases between the two ends. The table came from immunoSEQ multiplex PCR; TCRdb's copy has only in-frame clones and leaves some out. The table lists hundreds of thousands of clones, approximately 95% of them singletons. Only Caucasian adults living in Nashville, Tennessee made up the donor group. This TCR was sampled from a woman in her twenties or thirties in good health. V usage is TRBV30 and J usage is TRBJ1-1, with TRBD1 as a possible D gene (6 bases). The sample consisted of naive CD4+ T cells sorted from blood. The subset: CD45RA+ positively selected. The CDR3 DNA follows: TGTGCCTGGAGTGTAATAGGGGGCACTGAAGCTTTCTTT. It translates to CAWSVIGGTEAFF.